The entry that follows covers one T cell receptor (beta chain) sequence. What it binds is not known. This entry belongs to a study of CD8 T cells in ankylosing spondylitis. The CDR3 totals 16 residues. Trimming pared 3 bases from V and 4 bases from J, leaving 13 bases between. One entry per CDR3 protein, called by TCRdb with MiXCR from the 5' RACE reads. The table has approximately 350,000 distinct CDR3 sequences, about 15% seen once; the top ten hold approximately 1.1%. Findings of the study overall: Reports say disease-linked clones showed up significantly more in matched ankylosing spondylitis synovial fluid. Within ankylosing spondylitis blood, a TCR beta motif made up of several highly homologous variants appeared to be characteristic.

Sequencing was carried out using blood, either unsorted or a sorted T cell fraction (not recorded which). The origin of this receptor is a male donor with ankylosing spondylitis or in good health (not recorded which). The rearrangement links TRBV12-3 or TRBV12-4 to TRBJ2-6; D not resolved. CDR3 bases: TGTGCCAGCAGTTTTGACTTCTCGACCGGGGCCAACGTCCTGACTTTC. It is translated as CASSFDFSTGANVLTF.